Presented here are 29 T cell receptor beta chains from one specimen sequenced in a study of early T cells in non-severe SARS-CoV-2 infection. TCRdb called the 5' RACE reads again in MiXCR, with one record for every CDR3 protein. The profile covers 61,000 or so distinct CDR3 sequences, with 12% appearing a single time and more than 0.9% taken by the ten largest. Specimen: whole blood, collected at baseline. The receptors derive from an adult who was a healthcare worker with PCR-confirmed SARS-CoV-2 infection or an uninfected control (not recorded which). The donor label of this sample is uncertain.

Only a few counts were recorded for this clonotype. The chain links TRBV7-3 to TRBJ2-1; D is perhaps TRBD2 (5 bases). V was trimmed by 0 bases and J by 9 bases, leaving 21 bases between them. Germline assignment: CDR1 SGHTA and CDR2 FQGTGA. This CDR3 has 17 amino acids. The CDR3 bases are TGTGCCAGCAGCTTAACACCGGAGGCAGGTCCACAAGGTGAGCAGTTCTTC. Amino acids: CASSLTPEAGPQGEQFF.

This clonotype was counted a few times. The chain recombines TRBV4-1 with TRBJ1-2; 10 nucleotides agree with TRBD1. This CDR3 has 14 amino acids. V was clipped by 1 base and J by 8 bases; unmatched bases: 4. From germline, CDR1 is MGHRA and CDR2 YSYEKL. DNA for the CDR3: TGCGCCAGCAGCCAAGCCGGGACAGGGGAGGGCTACACCTTC. Its translation is CASSQAGTGEGYTF.

There are a few counts of this clonotype. This sequence joins TRBV19 and TRBJ2-2; 9 bases map to TRBD1. CDR1 is LNHDA and CDR2 is SQIVND in the germline V gene (reference sequence). The CDR3 is made up of 15 amino acids. V lost 8 bases, J lost 0 bases, and 4 bases stayed unmatched. CDR3 DNA: TGTGCCAGTCACCACAGGGGGCCGAACACCGGGGAGCTGTTTTTT. Encoded protein: CASHHRGPNTGELFF.

This clonotype came up a few times. The chain couples TRBV2 to TRBJ1-1; D is perhaps TRBD1 (5 bases). The CDR3 has 13 amino acids. The germline V gene encodes CDR1 SNHLY and CDR2 FYNNEI. V was clipped by 7 bases and J by 4 bases, with 13 bases between them. The CDR3 DNA reads as TGTGCCAGCAACTCAGGGAGGCGCACTGAAGCTTTCTTT. Translated, it gives CASNSGRRTEAFF.

The gene calls are TRBV29-1 and TRBJ2-5; 9 bases align to TRBD1. Germline CDR1 SQVTM, CDR2 ANQGSEA. The CDR3 sequence is 13 residues long. V lost 6 bases and J lost 3; bases outside the gene matches: 5. CDR3 nucleotide sequence: TGCAGCGTCCCTCGACAGGGGGAAGAGACCCAGTACTTC. Translation: CSVPRQGEETQYF.

This clonotype turned up a few times. The rearrangement links TRBV12-3 or TRBV12-4 to TRBJ1-6; TRBD1 might be the D (6 bases). The CDR3 runs to 14 residues. V was shortened by 7 bases and J by 4 bases, with 11 bases between the two germline ends. The CDR3 DNA reads TGTGCCAGCAACACCGGACAGTATAATTCACCCCTCCACTTT. Translated: CASNTGQYNSPLHF.

The DNA of the CDR3 is TGTGCCCAGGCTCCGAACACCGGGGAGCTGTTTTTT. It encodes CAQAPNTGELFF. V gene TRBV7-2 combines with J gene TRBJ2-2; no clear D gene. Germline V lookup: CDR1 SGHTA, CDR2 FQGNSA. CDR3 size: 12 residues. V lost 11 bases, J lost 0 bases, and 7 bases lay in between.

This clonotype occurred a few times. The chain is built from TRBV6-5 and TRBJ1-1, with D perhaps matching TRBD1 (6 bases). The V end lost 2 bases, the J end lost 4 bases, and 14 bases lay between the germline ends. Germline CDR1 MNHEY, CDR2 SVGAGI. The CDR3 length is 15 residues. CDR3: CASSYGQGLSTEAFF. The CDR3 coding sequence is TGTGCCAGCAGTTACGGTCAGGGGTTGAGCACTGAAGCTTTCTTT.

The chain employs TRBV14 and TRBJ1-1, with D possibly being TRBD1 (5 bases). Germline values: CDR1 SGHDN, CDR2 FVKESK. With 4 bases removed from V and 2 bases from J, the gap between germline ends came to 17 bases. CDR3 length: 16 residues. CDR3 bases: TGTGCCAGCAGCCTTACAGTCGGGACGGGCAACACTGAAGCTTTCTTT. Amino acids: CASSLTVGTGNTEAFF.

This clonotype has more than one count but fewer than ten. J is TRBJ1-1 and V is TRBV5-1; D perhaps matches TRBD1 (5 bases). The CDR3 totals 15 residues. The germline V and J ends were trimmed by 4 bases and 2 bases, with 15 bases remaining between them. Per germline, CDR1 SGHRS and CDR2 YFSETQ. The DNA for the CDR3 is TGCGCCAGCAGCCCCGGGACTGTACCCAACACTGAAGCTTTCTTT. It encodes CASSPGTVPNTEAFF.

The V and J genes are TRBV7-3 and TRBJ1-6; 8 bases agree with TRBD1. Germline CDR1 reads SGHTA; CDR2 reads FQGTGA. The length of the CDR3 is 19 residues. V was pared by 4 bases and J by 7 bases, with 18 bases of the junction left unmatched. CDR3 sequence: CASSSRTDREEFWNSPLHF. The CDR3 nucleotides are TGTGCCAGCAGCTCAAGAACGGACAGGGAGGAATTCTGGAATTCACCCCTCCACTTT.

J is TRBJ2-2 and V is TRBV7-3; 12 bases fit TRBD2. Germline CDR1 is SGHTA and CDR2 is FQGTGA. V dropped 5 bases and J dropped 6; count of bases not matched to a gene: 7. The CDR3 extends over 16 amino acids. CDR3 sequence reads: CASSPRLAGDSGELFF. The CDR3 bases are TGTGCCAGCAGCCCCAGACTAGCGGGGGATTCCGGGGAGCTGTTTTTT. Combining the CDR3 with reference TRBV7-3 and TRBJ2-2 gives the whole variable domain GAGVSQTPSNKVTEKGKYVELRCDPISGHTALYWYRQSLGQGPEFLIYFQGTGAADDSGLPNDRFFAVRPEGSVSTLKIQRTERGDSAVYLCASSPRLAGDSGELFFGEGSRLTVL.

In its sample, this clonotype was seen many times. The chain couples TRBV5-8 to TRBJ2-5; 8 bases map to TRBD2. The CDR3 consists of 17 residues. Trimming cost V 0 bases and J 4 bases; bases outside gene matches: 11. The germline V gene encodes CDR1 SGHTS and CDR2 YDEGEE. CDR3 amino acids: CASSLEPRLAPIETQYF. The CDR3 DNA reads as TGTGCCAGCAGCTTGGAGCCCCGACTAGCGCCAATAGAGACCCAGTACTTC.

V usage is TRBV6-6 and J usage is TRBJ2-6; 7 nucleotides agree with TRBD2. The CDR3 length is 17 residues. After removal of 7 bases from V and 0 bases from J, the junction contained 9 bases not matched to a gene. Germline values: CDR1 MNHNY, CDR2 SVGAGI (reference sequence). DNA of the CDR3: TGTGCCAGCATCAGCGGGGTGGGGCGCTCTGGGGCCAACGTCCTGACTTTC. This encodes CASISGVGRSGANVLTF.

The V call is TRBV6-5, the J call TRBJ2-4; possibly TRBD1 or TRBD2 for D (5 bases each). V was clipped by 0 bases and J by 0 bases, with 15 bases between them. The CDR3 has 18 amino acids. Germline-derived CDR1 and CDR2 are MNHEY and SVGAGI. This chain's CDR3 is CASSYSQPRDPAKNIQYF. In DNA, the CDR3 is TGTGCCAGCAGTTACTCCCAACCCCGGGACCCAGCCAAAAACATTCAGTACTTC.

This clonotype was detected a few times. J is TRBJ2-4 and V is TRBV14, with D uncertain. The V and J ends lost 3 bases and 9 bases respectively, with 12 bases between them. The CDR3 is made up of 13 amino acids. CDR1 is SGHDN, CDR2 FVKESK, per germline. The CDR3 here is CASSHNPRSIQYF. CDR3 nucleotides: TGTGCCAGCAGCCACAACCCGAGGAGCATTCAGTACTTC.

The gene calls are TRBV2 and TRBJ1-6, with TRBD1 matching 8 bases. The CDR3 totals 17 residues. Germline V gene data show CDR1 as SNHLY and CDR2 as FYNNEI. Losses at the gene ends were 6 bases for V and 6 bases for J; bases not matched to a gene: 13. The CDR3 sequence: CASSANQGQEINSPLHF. The CDR3 bases are TGTGCCAGCAGCGCGAATCAGGGACAGGAGATTAATTCACCCCTCCACTTT.

The J gene is TRBJ2-3, the V gene TRBV6-5, with D maybe TRBD1 (6 bases). The germline V gene encodes CDR1 MNHEY and CDR2 SVGAGI. The CDR3 totals 15 residues. Trimming removed 6 bases at V and 0 bases at J, with 13 bases between. The CDR3 DNA sequence: TGTGCCAGCAGGCTTCACAGGGCCAGCACAGATACGCAGTATTTT. Encoded protein: CASRLHRASTDTQYF.

This clonotype was counted a few times. This rearrangement joins TRBV6-2 or TRBV6-3 to TRBJ2-7; TRBD1 agrees at 9 bases. CDR1 is MNHEY and CDR2 is SVGEGT in the germline V gene. Trimming took 0 bases from V and 3 from J; bases not matched to a gene: 9. The CDR3 extends over 17 amino acids. The CDR3, as DNA: TGTGCCAGCAGTTACTCCTCTCGGACAGGGGCCTTCTACGAGCAGTACGTC. Residues: CASSYSSRTGAFYEQYV.

This clonotype was counted many times. The V and J genes are TRBV9 and TRBJ1-2; D is possibly TRBD1 (5 bases). V was pared by 3 bases and J by 4 bases, with 13 bases between. The CDR3 is made up of 14 amino acids. In germline, CDR1 is SGDLS, CDR2 YYNGEE. CDR3 DNA: TGTGCCAGCAGCGGACAGACCTATGTCTATGGCTACACCTTC. This gives the protein CASSGQTYVYGYTF.

This sequence joins TRBV11-2 and TRBJ2-2; tentative D call: TRBD1 (5 bases). Deletions cut 1 base from V and 0 bases from J, with 12 bases between. The CDR3 has 17 amino acids. The germline gives CDR1 SGHAT, CDR2 FQNNGV. The CDR3 sequence: CASSLVTAGPNTGELFF. The CDR3 nucleotides read TGTGCCAGCAGCTTAGTAACTGCAGGGCCGAACACCGGGGAGCTGTTTTTT.

V is TRBV7-6 and J is TRBJ1-2, with 7 bases aligning to TRBD1. Losses at the gene ends were 5 bases for V and 4 bases for J; bases not matched to a gene: 4. This CDR3 has 13 residues. Germline CDR1 SGHVS, CDR2 FNYEAQ. CDR3 nucleotides: TGTGCCAGCAGCCAGACAGGGTCCTATGGCTACACCTTC. It translates to CASSQTGSYGYTF.

This clonotype appeared a few times. The rearrangement uses TRBV28 and TRBJ2-5; D possibly corresponds to TRBD1 (7 bases). V lost 4 bases to trimming and J lost 5 bases, with 17 bases between them. Germline assignment: CDR1 MDHEN and CDR2 SYDVKM. The CDR3 contains 15 residues. CDR3 sequence: CASSSQTGRKETQYF. In DNA, the CDR3 is TGTGCCAGCAGTTCCCAGACAGGGAGGAAGGAGACCCAGTACTTC.

This clonotype was seen more than once but under ten times. V is TRBV15 and J is TRBJ2-7; D gene unclear. The CDR3 sequence is 15 residues long. With 0 bases removed from V and 0 bases from J, the gap between germline ends came to 9 bases. The germline V gene has CDR1 LNHNV and CDR2 YYDKDF (reference sequence). This chain's CDR3 is CATSRDPGSSYEQYV. The CDR3 DNA follows: TGTGCCACCAGCAGAGACCCAGGCAGCTCCTACGAGCAGTACGTC.

This clonotype was observed at least ten times. The rearrangement joins TRBV6-1 to TRBJ1-5; no reliable D call. CDR3 length: 15 residues. Trimming left V 6 bases short and J 7 bases short, with 19 bases between. Germline V lookup: CDR1 MNHNS, CDR2 SASEGT. Written as DNA, the CDR3 is TGTGCCAGCAGCACGCACTGGACTGAAAAACAGCCCCAGCATTTT. Translating gives CASSTHWTEKQPQHF.

This clonotype was picked up many times. The chain employs TRBV6-2 or TRBV6-3 and TRBJ1-1, with no clear D. This CDR3 spans 15 amino acids. CDR1 and CDR2 from the germline V gene are MNHEY and SVGEGT. Trimming stripped 4 bases from V and 0 bases from J, with 12 bases between. CDR3 bases: TGTGCCAGCAGTTCCGCGACGGTGATGAACACTGAAGCTTTCTTT. It encodes CASSSATVMNTEAFF.

The chain carries TRBV11-2 and TRBJ2-3, with 11 bases fitting TRBD2. V dropped 5 bases and J dropped 5; count of bases not matched to a gene: 12. CDR3 length: 17 residues. The germline gives CDR1 SGHAT, CDR2 FQNNGV. CDR3 region: CASSRLTSGGQGDTQYF. As DNA, the CDR3 is TGTGCCAGCAGCCGACTCACTAGCGGGGGACAAGGAGATACGCAGTATTTT.

The chain links TRBV6-1 to TRBJ1-6; D possibly corresponds to TRBD1 (6 bases). Per germline, CDR1 MNHNS and CDR2 SASEGT. The CDR3 is 13 amino acids. V shed 5 bases and J shed 11 bases, with 13 bases lying between them. The CDR3 loop reads CASSKQGWAPLHF. Written as DNA, the CDR3 is TGTGCCAGCAGTAAACAGGGTTGGGCACCCCTCCACTTT.

The chain employs TRBV12-3 or TRBV12-4 and TRBJ2-5; D not resolved. V was pared by 6 bases and J by 5 bases, with 19 bases between. The CDR3 runs to 15 residues. CDR3 sequence reads: CASSFRRAFGETQYF. CDR3 in DNA: TGTGCCAGCAGCTTTAGGAGAGCATTTGGGGAGACCCAGTACTTC.